This T cell receptor (beta chain) was captured in a study of T cell repertoires in cytomegalovirus infection. The wider study: Well-studied HLA-B-restricted epitopes and recently identified HLA-C-restricted epitopes of CMV were both used in the study. Public signatures in TCR beta pointed to CMV infection and matching HLA type. Study-wide results and limits: HLA-C-restricted, CMV-specific TCR beta clonotypes were dominant ex vivo. The cumulative frequency of public TCR beta families identified carriers of CMV plus the relevant HLA.

TCRdb called the reads again in MiXCR, with one record for every CDR3 protein. The data show 300,000 to 400,000 distinct CDR3 sequences, around 25% seen once. There are a few counts of this clonotype. Antigen: not known. V lost 5 bases to trimming and J lost 2 bases; unmatched junction nucleotides: 3. The CDR3 runs to 14 residues. Germline-derived CDR1 and CDR2 are MNHNY and SVGAGI (reference sequence). Sequenced here: cultured PBMCs, sampled from culture after CMV antigen stimulation. The receptor comes from a human donor in good health (CMV status not recorded). Some clones in this sample may be carry-over from other donors' samples. The J gene is TRBJ2-1, the V gene TRBV6-6, with TRBD2 identical over 7 bases. The CDR3 DNA is TGTGCCAGCAGTCACGGACTAGCCTACAATGAGCAGTTCTTC. Translation: CASSHGLAYNEQFF.